A selection of T cell receptor beta chains follows, all from one sample in a study of blood T cell repertoires in COVID-19. Sequencing used immunoSEQ multiplex PCR; TCRdb keeps in-frame clones, though not all of them. The table records about 200,000 clones, approximately 80% of them present only once. Input material: peripheral blood. The receptor source for this set is a man aged 60-69 years with acute or convalescent COVID-19. The CDR3 runs from the conserved cysteine through the conserved F or W. D genes are given only for firm matches. For some rows the clone size is stated as once, few or many, or as a class when expanded; others skip it.

abundance	d_gene	v_gene	j_gene	CDR3aa	CDR3nt
-	-	TRBV7-6	TRBJ2-7	CASSLGAEQYF	TGTGCCAGCAGCTTAGGGGCCGAGCAGTACTTC
-	TRBD1	TRBV10-3	TRBJ2-7	CAISGRAGGGSEQYF	TGTGCCATCAGTGGGAGAGCAGGGGGTGGGTCCGAGCAGTACTTC
-	TRBD1	TRBV14	TRBJ2-1	CASSRWTGVSNEQFF	TGTGCCAGCAGCCGGTGGACAGGGGTTTCTAATGAGCAGTTCTTC
-	-	TRBV12-3/TRBV12-4	TRBJ1-2	CASRAGQTGGYTF	TGTGCCAGCAGAGCTGGACAGACGGGTGGCTACACCTTC
few	TRBD1	TRBV24-1	TRBJ2-3	CATSGQGASDKQDTQYF	TGTGCCACCAGTGGACAGGGGGCTAGTGATAAACAAGATACGCAGTATTTT
-	TRBD1	TRBV24-1	TRBJ1-2	CATSEHVGQVYGYTF	TGTGCCACCAGTGAGCACGTGGGACAGGTCTATGGCTACACCTTC
-	-	TRBV15	TRBJ1-2	CATSRPMDGPRKGYTF	TGTGCCACCAGCAGACCGATGGATGGGCCCAGGAAGGGCTACACCTTC
-	TRBD2	TRBV5-4	TRBJ2-1	CASSPAAGGTYNEQFF	TGTGCCAGCAGCCCGGCGGCGGGAGGCACCTACAATGAGCAGTTCTTC
few	TRBD1	TRBV24-1	TRBJ2-2	CATGQGGGELFF	TGTGCCACCGGACAGGGCGGCGGGGAGCTGTTTTTT
-	TRBD1	TRBV11-1	TRBJ2-5	CASSLGGGQQETQYF	TGTGCCAGCAGCTTAGGAGGGGGCCAACAAGAGACCCAGTACTTC
-	TRBD1	TRBV6-6	TRBJ2-1	CASSMPGTGWNEQFF	TGTGCCAGCTCGATGCCAGGGACAGGGTGGAATGAGCAGTTCTTC
-	-	TRBV7-2	TRBJ1-5	CASSLARNQPQHF	TGTGCCAGCAGCTTAGCCAGGAATCAGCCCCAGCATTTT
-	-	TRBV23-1	TRBJ1-4	CARIRTNEKLFF	TGCGCCAGAATTCGGACTAATGAAAAACTGTTTTTT
-	TRBD1	TRBV27	TRBJ2-1	CATWTGWGTQFF	TGTGCCACCTGGACAGGCTGGGGGACGCAGTTCTTC
once	-	TRBV5-4	TRBJ1-1	CASSLGWRTEAFF	TGTGCCAGCAGCTTGGGGTGGAGAACTGAAGCTTTCTTT
-	-	TRBV7-3	TRBJ1-6	CASSSGGGTPLHF	TGTGCCAGCAGCTCGGGAGGGGGTACACCCCTCCACTTT
-	-	TRBV6-2/TRBV6-3	TRBJ1-5	CASSYSGALSNQPQHF	TGTGCCAGCAGTTACTCGGGGGCCTTGAGCAATCAGCCCCAGCATTTT
-	-	TRBV30	TRBJ1-4	CAWSNSGAREKLFF	TGTGCCTGGAGTAATTCAGGGGCGCGCGAAAAACTGTTTTTT
once	TRBD2	TRBV7-2	TRBJ2-7	CASSLARGGNEQYF	TGTGCCAGCAGCTTAGCCCGGGGGGGGAACGAGCAGTACTTC
once	TRBD1	TRBV5-5	TRBJ2-7	CASSLDGTAAYEQYF	TGTGCCAGCAGCTTGGATGGGACAGCCGCCTACGAGCAGTACTTC
-	TRBD1	TRBV5-1	TRBJ1-2	CASSPAGTGVGYTF	TGCGCCAGCAGCCCCGCCGGGACAGGGGTTGGCTACACCTTC
-	TRBD2	TRBV9	TRBJ2-5	CASSVGLAGETQYF	TGTGCCAGCAGCGTAGGACTAGCTGGGGAGACCCAGTACTTC
-	TRBD1	TRBV7-2	TRBJ1-1	CASSAQGANTEAFF	TGTGCCAGCAGCGCGCAGGGGGCGAACACTGAAGCTTTCTTT
-	-	TRBV5-1	TRBJ1-1	CASSSDSTNTEAFF	TGCGCCAGCAGCTCAGACAGTACTAACACTGAAGCTTTCTTT
-	TRBD1	TRBV19	TRBJ1-2	CASRTQGEDYGYTF	TGTGCCAGTAGAACTCAGGGGGAAGACTATGGCTACACCTTC
-	TRBD2	TRBV7-6	TRBJ2-1	CASSLVAGGENEQFF	TGTGCCAGCAGCTTAGTAGCTGGGGGGGAGAATGAGCAGTTCTTC
-	TRBD1	TRBV24-1	TRBJ2-1	CATSDPGQGRYNEQFF	TGTGCCACCAGTGATCCCGGACAGGGCCGCTACAATGAGCAGTTCTTC
-	-	TRBV28	TRBJ2-2	CASIRTANTGELFF	TGTGCCAGCATTAGGACAGCTAACACCGGGGAGCTGTTTTTT
-	-	TRBV7-8	TRBJ1-4	CASSSRGLGAEGKLFF	TGTGCCAGCAGCTCCCGAGGTCTGGGGGCTGAGGGAAAACTGTTTTTT
-	TRBD1	TRBV19	TRBJ1-1	CASSTLDRGLRGTEAFF	TGTGCCAGTAGTACTCTGGACAGGGGGCTTCGGGGCACTGAAGCTTTCTTT
-	TRBD2	TRBV6-5	TRBJ2-3	CASSYGGSRADTQYF	TGTGCCAGCAGTTACGGCGGGAGCAGGGCAGATACGCAGTATTTT
few	-	TRBV19	TRBJ1-5	CATRKGSSVNQPQHF	TGTGCCACCCGAAAAGGCAGTAGCGTTAATCAGCCCCAGCATTTT
-	TRBD2	TRBV29-1	TRBJ2-1	CSGGRVNEQFF	TGCAGCGGCGGGAGGGTTAATGAGCAGTTCTTC
few	TRBD1	TRBV3-1/TRBV3-2	TRBJ1-4	CASSPPGQGPLGEKLFF	TGTGCCAGCAGCCCACCGGGACAGGGTCCGCTTGGTGAAAAACTGTTTTTT
-	-	TRBV4-1	TRBJ1-1	CASSQGGPYMNTEAFF	TGCGCCAGCAGCCAAGGAGGGCCCTACATGAACACTGAAGCTTTCTTT
-	TRBD1	TRBV18	TRBJ2-2	CASSPIQNRGLLTGELFF	TGTGCCAGCTCACCGATCCAGAACAGGGGTTTACTCACCGGGGAGCTGTTTTTT
-	TRBD1	TRBV18	TRBJ2-6	CASSPAGTGVPGANVLTF	TGTGCCAGCTCACCCGCCGGGACAGGCGTCCCTGGGGCCAACGTCCTGACTTTC
-	-	TRBV10-1	TRBJ2-2	CASNLNTGGELFF	TGCGCCAGCAACCTCAATACCGGCGGGGAGCTGTTTTTT
-	-	TRBV12-5	TRBJ2-1	CASGLVPDGQGMVDEQFF	TGTGCTAGTGGTTTGGTACCTGATGGGCAGGGGATGGTGGATGAGCAGTTCTTC
many	-	TRBV10-3	TRBJ2-3	CAISLAKGDTQYF	TGTGCCATCAGTCTAGCGAAGGGAGATACGCAGTATTTT
-	-	TRBV2	TRBJ1-4	CAGGVTEKEKLFF	TGTGCCGGGGGGGTGACGGAGAAGGAAAAACTGTTTTTT
-	-	TRBV24-1	TRBJ1-6	CATSDFLRGPYPNSPLHF	TGTGCCACCAGTGATTTTCTCAGGGGACCTTACCCTAATTCACCCCTCCACTTT